The next 20 T cell receptor beta chains were all read from a single sample in a study of shared clonotypes between healthy human individuals. Assay: immunoSEQ multiplex PCR; the TCRdb copy retains only in-frame clones and omits some. This sample has roughly 760,000 clones, with approximately 79% found just once. The sequencing input was memory CD4+ T cells sorted from blood. Noted subset: CD45RA-negative fraction. Source of these receptors: a woman between 25 and 40 years old in good health.

J is TRBJ2-5 and V is TRBV27; 10 bases agree with TRBD1. J gave up 5 bases and V 8 bases, and 5 bases lay outside the gene matches. This CDR3 spans 13 amino acids. Germline V gene sequence: CDR1 MNHEY, CDR2 SMNVEV (reference sequence). CDR3 amino acids: CASRDRGLETQYF. CDR3 bases: TGTGCCAGCCGCGACAGGGGGCTTGAGACCCAGTACTTC.

This chain joins TRBV11-3 and TRBJ2-1; 12 bases are shared with TRBD2. V lost 1 base and J lost 8; bases outside the gene matches: 3. Germline V gene lookup returns CDR1 SGHNT and CDR2 YENEEA. The CDR3 spans 15 residues. CDR3 sequence: CASSLVGTSGHEQFF. The DNA for the CDR3 is TGTGCCAGCAGCTTAGTGGGGACTAGCGGGCATGAGCAGTTCTTC.

The chain is built from TRBV6-6 and TRBJ1-3, with D tentatively TRBD1 (6 bases). The CDR3 spans 14 residues. Trimming stripped 10 bases from V and 4 bases from J, with 17 bases between. Per the germline V gene, CDR1 is MNHNY and CDR2 is SVGAGI (reference sequence). For the CDR3, the DNA is TGTGCCACCAAAACGGGGGGGGCGGGAAACACCATATATTTT. This gives the protein CATKTGGAGNTIYF.

The CDR3 region has the DNA TGCAGCGCCGGGACTAGTTTAAACATTCAGTACTTC. This sequence encodes CSAGTSLNIQYF. The rearrangement links TRBV29-1 to TRBJ2-4; TRBD2 agrees at 8 bases. In germline, CDR1 is SQVTM, CDR2 ANQGSEA. This CDR3 has 12 amino acids. V lost 7 bases and J lost 6; bases outside the gene matches: 5.

The V and J genes are TRBV27 and TRBJ2-3; no firm D call. Germline lookup yields CDR1 MNHEY and CDR2 SMNVEV (reference sequence). V lost 4 bases, J lost 8 bases, and 16 bases lay in between. The CDR3 has 14 residues. In nucleotides, the CDR3 is TGTGCCAGCAGTTCTCTGGACCGAGTCGTTACGCAGTATTTT. Residues: CASSSLDRVVTQYF.

Only a few counts were recorded for this clone. The chain is built from TRBV4-1 and TRBJ2-3; D possibly uses TRBD1 or TRBD2 (6 bases each). Germline V gives CDR1 MGHRA, CDR2 YSYEKL. This CDR3 is built from 12 residues. Between the trimmed V and J ends, which lost 3 bases and 10 bases, there was a span of 11 bases. The CDR3 bases are TGCGCCAGCAGCCATTACGGGGGCCCGCAGTATTTT. It yields the protein CASSHYGGPQYF.

In its sample, this clone was seen a few times. The rearrangement uses TRBV4-2 and TRBJ2-1; TRBD2 matches at 8 bases. Per germline, CDR1 LGHNA and CDR2 YNFKEQ. V shed 0 bases, J shed 15 bases, and the junction held 13 bases outside the gene matches. The CDR3 length is 15 residues. The CDR3, as DNA: TGTGCCAGCAGCCAAGACGCCCAAACTAGCGGCTGGAGGTTCTTC. Encoded protein: CASSQDAQTSGWRFF.

A single count supports this clone. This sequence joins TRBV6-5 and TRBJ2-1; 9 nucleotides agree with TRBD2. This CDR3 comprises 11 residues. The V gene end was trimmed by 2 bases and the J gene end by 13 bases; junction bases not matched to a gene: 0. Germline V gives CDR1 MNHEY, CDR2 SVGAGI. As DNA, the CDR3 is TGTGCCAGCAGTTACGGGACTAGCCAGTTCTTC. This sequence encodes CASSYGTSQFF.

V and J are TRBV28 and TRBJ1-2, with D tentatively TRBD1 (5 bases). V lost 3 bases, J lost 4 bases, and 33 bases lay in between. In germline, CDR1 is MDHEN, CDR2 SYDVKM. The CDR3 has 21 amino acids. Written as DNA, the CDR3 is TGTGCCAGCAGTTTCCCCCAATATCTCTCGACAGATATGAAAACCGGCTATGGCTACACCTTC. This codes for CASSFPQYLSTDMKTGYGYTF.

This clone came up a few times. The V and J genes are TRBV2 and TRBJ2-1; 7 positions agree with TRBD2. The ends lost 6 bases at V and 0 bases at J; junction bases unmatched: 8. CDR3 size: 16 residues. Germline CDR1 is SNHLY and CDR2 is FYNNEI. CDR3 nucleotide sequence: TGTGCCAGCAGCGGTCAAGCGGGAAGCTCCTACAATGAGCAGTTCTTC. Amino acids: CASSGQAGSSYNEQFF.

This clone was detected a few times. The V gene is TRBV15, the J gene TRBJ1-5; D call uncertain. The CDR3 totals 15 residues. From germline, CDR1 is LNHNV and CDR2 YYDKDF (reference sequence). V was shortened by 1 base and J by 3 bases, with 10 bases between the two germline ends. CDR3 nucleotides: TGTGCCACCAGCAGAGGACACCAACTCAATCAGCCCCAGCATTTT. Amino acids: CATSRGHQLNQPQHF.

This clone was counted at least ten times. The same CDR3 is also encoded by other DNA sequences in this sample. This sequence joins TRBV19 and TRBJ2-5, with 13 positions matching TRBD2. The CDR3 contains 16 residues. The germline V gene encodes CDR1 LNHDA and CDR2 SQIVND (reference sequence). Losses at the gene ends were 4 bases for V and 4 bases for J; bases not matched to a gene: 6. The CDR3 here is CASSSGLAGVGETQYF. The CDR3 region has the DNA TGTGCCAGTAGTAGCGGACTAGCGGGAGTAGGAGAGACCCAGTACTTC.

The J gene is TRBJ1-2, the V gene TRBV5-6; D is possibly TRBD1 (6 bases). The length of the CDR3 is 12 residues. Germline V gene lookup returns CDR1 SGHDT and CDR2 YYEEEE. The V end was cut by 1 base, the J end by 5 bases, with 6 bases between. The CDR3 nucleotides read TGTGCCAGCAGCTTGACAGGGTATGGCTACACCTTC. The encoded protein is CASSLTGYGYTF.

This chain connects TRBV6-6 to TRBJ1-3, with no clear D. Trimming took off 8 bases at V and 7 bases at J, with 9 bases between the two ends. CDR1 is MNHNY and CDR2 is SVGAGI in the germline V gene (reference sequence). This CDR3 has 11 residues. CDR3 residues: CASQFMNTIYF. The CDR3 DNA sequence: TGTGCCAGCCAATTCATGAACACCATATATTTT.

The table lists this clone with many counts. The chain joins TRBV27 to TRBJ2-2, with D hard to call. Per germline, CDR1 MNHEY and CDR2 SMNVEV (reference sequence). The V and J ends lost 8 bases and 4 bases respectively, with 11 bases between them. The CDR3 covers 13 residues. CDR3 DNA: TGTGCCAGCGGCTTTAGGGTCACCGGGGAGCTGTTTTTT. Translated: CASGFRVTGELFF.

This clone was detected only a few times. The chain uses TRBV6-1 and TRBJ1-5, with D perhaps TRBD1 (6 bases). Looked up from germline, CDR1 is MNHNS and CDR2 is SASEGT. V was pared by 1 base and J by 5 bases, with 9 bases between. The CDR3 is made up of 14 amino acids. The CDR3 sequence: CASSEGDTHQPQHF. The CDR3 DNA reads TGTGCCAGCAGTGAAGGGGACACCCATCAGCCCCAGCATTTT.

The chain combines TRBV25-1 with TRBJ1-1; TRBD1 might be the D (5 bases). The CDR3 length is 12 residues. Between the trimmed V and J ends, which lost 6 bases and 4 bases, there was a span of 9 bases. Germline V gene data show CDR1 as MGHDK and CDR2 as SYGVNS. The CDR3 nucleotides read TGTGCCAGCAGAGGACAAACCACTGAAGCTTTCTTT. Translated, it gives CASRGQTTEAFF.

The chain has TRBV30 and TRBJ1-5; D is undetermined. Trimming took off 1 base at V and 3 bases at J, with 16 bases between the two ends. The CDR3 length is 16 residues. Germline values: CDR1 GTSNPN, CDR2 SVGIG (reference sequence). As DNA, the CDR3 is TGTGCCTGGAGTGGTTCTGGGATGGGGTTCAATCAGCCCCAGCATTTT. Amino acids: CAWSGSGMGFNQPQHF.

The chain joins TRBV6-6 to TRBJ2-7, with 9 positions matching TRBD1. Germline trimming cut 6 bases from V and 4 bases from J; bases unmatched to any gene: 7. This CDR3 spans 14 amino acids. Germline-derived CDR1 and CDR2 are MNHNY and SVGAGI (reference sequence). CDR3 DNA: TGTGCCAGCAGGGTAGGGACAGGGTTGTACGAGCAGTACTTC. Amino acid sequence: CASRVGTGLYEQYF.

V is TRBV28 and J is TRBJ1-2; TRBD1 agrees at 7 bases. Germline CDR1 reads MDHEN; CDR2 reads SYDVKM. The CDR3 is 15 residues long. After removal of 2 bases from V and 7 bases from J, the junction contained 10 bases not matched to a gene. The DNA for the CDR3 is TGTGCCAGCAGTTTACCCGCGAGGGGGCGGTCTGGCTACACCTTC. Its protein product is CASSLPARGRSGYTF.